This T cell receptor beta chain was sequenced during a study of beta chain features in type 1 diabetes. The sequenced template was cDNA made from the entire isolated RNA. Sequenced by immunoSEQ multiplex PCR; TCRdb stores in-frame clones only, minus some. The data hold roughly 240,000 clones, with more than 65% observed a single time. In this sample, this clone turned up a few times. Its antigen is as yet unknown. CDR1 GTSNPN and CDR2 SVGIG come from the germline V gene (reference sequence). The CDR3 extends over 14 amino acids. Trimming cost V 5 bases and J 4 bases, with 14 bases left between them. The study's findings and limits: Individuals with type 1 diabetes displayed fewer insertions and more deletions at VDJ junctions. Naive, central memory and Treg TCRB repertoires appeared more alike in patients than in healthy donors.

The sample taken for sequencing was naive CD4+ T cells from blood. The source is a man aged 25 to 40 in good health. The V and J genes are TRBV30 and TRBJ1-4; D not certain. CDR3 nucleotide sequence: TGTGCCTGGGATTATAAGTATGGTAATGAAAAACTGTTTTTT. It is translated as CAWDYKYGNEKLFF.